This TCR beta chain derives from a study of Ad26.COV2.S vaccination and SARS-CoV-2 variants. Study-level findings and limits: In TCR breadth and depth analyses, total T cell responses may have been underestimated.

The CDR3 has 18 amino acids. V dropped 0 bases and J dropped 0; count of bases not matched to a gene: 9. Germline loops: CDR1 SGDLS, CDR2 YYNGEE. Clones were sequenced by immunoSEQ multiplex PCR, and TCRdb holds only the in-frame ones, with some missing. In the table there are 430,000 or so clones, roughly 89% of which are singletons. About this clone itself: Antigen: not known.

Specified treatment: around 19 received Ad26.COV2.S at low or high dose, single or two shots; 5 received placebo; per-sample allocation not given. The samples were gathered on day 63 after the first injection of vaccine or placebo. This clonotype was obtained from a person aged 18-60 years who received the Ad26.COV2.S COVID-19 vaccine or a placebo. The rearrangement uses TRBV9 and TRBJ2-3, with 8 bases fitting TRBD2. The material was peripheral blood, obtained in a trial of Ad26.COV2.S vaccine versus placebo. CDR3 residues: CASSVDREGTLSTDTQYF. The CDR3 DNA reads TGTGCCAGCAGCGTAGATCGGGAGGGCACCCTTAGCACAGATACGCAGTATTTT.